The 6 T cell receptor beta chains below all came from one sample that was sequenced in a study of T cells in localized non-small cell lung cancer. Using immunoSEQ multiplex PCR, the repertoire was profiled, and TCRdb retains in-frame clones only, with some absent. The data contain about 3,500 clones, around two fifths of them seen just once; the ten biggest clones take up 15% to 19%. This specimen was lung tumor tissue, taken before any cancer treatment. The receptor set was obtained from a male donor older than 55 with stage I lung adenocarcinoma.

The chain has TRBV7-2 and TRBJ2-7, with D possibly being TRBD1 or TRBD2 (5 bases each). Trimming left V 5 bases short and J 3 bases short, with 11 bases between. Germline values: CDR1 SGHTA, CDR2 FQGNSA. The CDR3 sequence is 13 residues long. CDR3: CASSGGPLYEQYF. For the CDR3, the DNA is TGTGCCAGCAGCGGGGGACCTCTCTACGAGCAGTACTTC.

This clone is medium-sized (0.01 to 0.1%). The CDR3 protein is CASSQDLNTEAFF. For the CDR3, the DNA is TGTGCCAGCTCACAAGACCTGAACACTGAAGCTTTCTTT. The genes are TRBV18 and TRBJ1-1; D is unclear. This CDR3 has 13 amino acids. Germline-derived CDR1 and CDR2 are KGHSH and LQKENI. The ends were cut back, 4 bases at V and 0 bases at J, with 6 bases in the middle.

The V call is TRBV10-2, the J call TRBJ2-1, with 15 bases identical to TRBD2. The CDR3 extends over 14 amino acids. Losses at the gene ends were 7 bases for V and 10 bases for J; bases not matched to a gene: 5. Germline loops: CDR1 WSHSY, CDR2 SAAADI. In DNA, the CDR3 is TGCGCCAGCATGGGACTAGCGGGAGGTGTCGAGCAGTTCTTC. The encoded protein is CASMGLAGGVEQFF.

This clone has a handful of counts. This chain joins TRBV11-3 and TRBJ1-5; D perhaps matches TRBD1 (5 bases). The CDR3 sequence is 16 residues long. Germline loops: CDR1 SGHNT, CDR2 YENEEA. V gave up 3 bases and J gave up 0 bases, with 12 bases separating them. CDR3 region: CASSFRGGDSNQPQHF. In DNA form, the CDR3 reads TGTGCCAGCAGCTTCCGGGGGGGGGATAGCAATCAGCCCCAGCATTTT.

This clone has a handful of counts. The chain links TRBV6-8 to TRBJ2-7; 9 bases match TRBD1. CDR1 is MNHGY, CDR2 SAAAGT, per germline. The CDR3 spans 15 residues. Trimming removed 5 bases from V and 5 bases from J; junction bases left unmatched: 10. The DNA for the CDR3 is TGTGCCAGCAGTCCCGGGACAGGGAGTATCCACGAGCAGTACTTC. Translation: CASSPGTGSIHEQYF.

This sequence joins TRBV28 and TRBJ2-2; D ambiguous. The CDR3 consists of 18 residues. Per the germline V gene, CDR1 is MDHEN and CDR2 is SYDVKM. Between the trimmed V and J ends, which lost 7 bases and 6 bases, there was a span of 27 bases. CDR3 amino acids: CASINEPPSQVTAGELFF. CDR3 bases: TGTGCCAGCATAAACGAACCCCCCTCACAAGTTACGGCCGGGGAGCTGTTTTTT.